These T cell receptor beta chains were read from a single sample in a study of radiotherapy plus CTLA-4 blockade in lung cancer. Profiling relied on immunoSEQ multiplex PCR, and the TCRdb table lists in-frame clones only, not all of them. The sample records around 70,000 clones, less than 85% being singletons. Here the sequenced sample was peripheral blood, taken from a patient treated with radiotherapy plus ipilimumab. These receptors were taken from a human donor with non-small cell lung cancer whose response to radiotherapy plus ipilimumab could not be evaluated. Some clones in this sample may be carry-over from other donors' samples. The CDR3 runs from the conserved cysteine through the conserved F or W. The D gene is left open where the match is weak. Clone size is not always given. Where it is, it says once, few, many or a class for expanded clones.

abundance,d_gene,v_gene,j_gene,CDR3nt,CDR3aa
NA,NA,TRBV4-1,TRBJ1-1,TGCGCCAGCAGCCAAGGGGGCGGAGGGTGGAACACTGAAGCTTTCTTT,CASSQGGGGWNTEAFF
NA,TRBD1,TRBV2,TRBJ1-5,TGTGCCAGCAGAGGACAGGGGTTCAATCAGCCCCAGCATTTT,CASRGQGFNQPQHF
NA,NA,TRBV6-5,TRBJ1-3,TGTGCCAGCAGTCCCGGAGGGACGCGGGGAAACACCATATATTTT,CASSPGGTRGNTIYF
once,NA,TRBV4-2,TRBJ2-1,TGTGCCAGCAGCCAAGGGAGCGGGCACAATGAGCAGTTCTTC,CASSQGSGHNEQFF
NA,NA,TRBV6-5,TRBJ2-2,TGTGCCAGCAGCGGGGTTAACACCGGGGAGCTGTTTTTT,CASSGVNTGELFF
once,NA,TRBV6-5,TRBJ2-7,TGTGCCAGCAGTTACCAAGGGGCAGTCTCCTACGAGCAGTACTTC,CASSYQGAVSYEQYF
NA,NA,TRBV2,TRBJ1-4,TGTGCCAGCTCCCGGGGGGGGGCCGGTGAAAAACTGTTTTTT,CASSRGGAGEKLFF
NA,NA,TRBV19,TRBJ1-2,TGTGCCAGTAGCCGCGAGGAGGACTATGGCTACACCTTC,CASSREEDYGYTF
NA,TRBD1,TRBV7-2,TRBJ1-2,TGTGCCAGCAGCTACGGACAGGGCGGCTATGGCTACACCTTC,CASSYGQGGYGYTF
NA,TRBD2,TRBV28,TRBJ2-7,TGTGCCAGCCCCCCCGGCGGGGGTCCTTACTACGAGCAGTACTTC,CASPPGGGPYYEQYF
NA,NA,TRBV19,TRBJ1-2,TGTGCCAGTAGCACCGAGGAGGCCGGGGACTATGGCTACACCTTC,CASSTEEAGDYGYTF
NA,NA,TRBV10-3,TRBJ1-2,TGTGCCATCAGTGACAGGGGAAGGGGCTACACCTTC,CAISDRGRGYTF
NA,NA,TRBV11-2,TRBJ1-1,TGTGCCAGCAGCTGGTACAGGGTAAGAACTGAAGCTTTCTTT,CASSWYRVRTEAFF
NA,TRBD2,TRBV28,TRBJ2-7,TGTGCCAGCAGTTTGCGGGGGGGCTCCTACGAGCAGTACTTC,CASSLRGGSYEQYF
NA,NA,TRBV18,TRBJ1-6,TGTGCCAGCTCACCTTTGGACGCGGGGGGTTCACCCCTCCACTTT,CASSPLDAGGSPLHF
NA,TRBD1,TRBV5-1,TRBJ2-2,TGCGCCAGCAGCCCCCGGACAGGGAACACCGGGGAGCTGTTTTTT,CASSPRTGNTGELFF
NA,NA,TRBV5-4,TRBJ1-4,TGTGCCAGCAGCTTAGGAAGAGGAAATGAAAAACTGTTTTTT,CASSLGRGNEKLFF
few,TRBD1,TRBV2,TRBJ1-4,TGTGCCAGCAGTGCGCCACAGGGGCGATTTGCAACTAATGAAAAACTGTTTTTT,CASSAPQGRFATNEKLFF
NA,NA,TRBV7-2,TRBJ2-7,TGTGCCAGCAGCAACCAGGGGGGAGAGCAGTACTTC,CASSNQGGEQYF
NA,NA,TRBV6-1,TRBJ1-5,TGTGCCAGCAGGCGGTACAATCAGCCCCAGCATTTT,CASRRYNQPQHF
NA,NA,TRBV2,TRBJ2-2,TGTGCCAGCAGTCCTTGGGGGGTTTCGAACACCGGGGAGCTGTTTTTT,CASSPWGVSNTGELFF
once,TRBD1,TRBV7-8,TRBJ2-7,TGTGCCAGCAGCTTAGGTCCCCAGGGGGCTACCTACGAGCAGTACTTC,CASSLGPQGATYEQYF
NA,NA,TRBV29-1,TRBJ2-3,TGCAGCGCCGCCAGTTATACGCAGTATTTT,CSAASYTQYF